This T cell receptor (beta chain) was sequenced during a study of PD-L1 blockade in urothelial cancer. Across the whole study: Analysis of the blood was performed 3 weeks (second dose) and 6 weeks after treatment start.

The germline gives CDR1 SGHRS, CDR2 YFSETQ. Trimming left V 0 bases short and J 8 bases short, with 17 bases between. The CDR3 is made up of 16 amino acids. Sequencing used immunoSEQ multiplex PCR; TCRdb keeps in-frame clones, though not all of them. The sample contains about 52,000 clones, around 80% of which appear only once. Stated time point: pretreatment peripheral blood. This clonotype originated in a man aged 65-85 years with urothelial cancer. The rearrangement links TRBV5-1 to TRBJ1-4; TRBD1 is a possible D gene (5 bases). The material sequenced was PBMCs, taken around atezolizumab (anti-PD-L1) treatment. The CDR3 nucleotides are TGCGCCAGCAGCTTGGTTAGCGGGGGATCGGGGGAAAAACTGTTTTTT. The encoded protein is CASSLVSGGSGEKLFF.